A selection of T cell receptor beta chains follows, all from one sample in a study of OX40 agonist ivuxolimab in advanced cancers. The repertoire was sequenced with immunoSEQ multiplex PCR; TCRdb's copy has only in-frame clones and lacks some. Among fewer than 25,000 clones listed, around 80% were seen once. Sequenced here: CD4+ or CD8+ T cells sorted from blood, sampled in a trial of the OX40 agonist ivuxolimab. The source of these receptors is an adult with an advanced solid tumor such as melanoma, head and neck, liver or kidney cancer. Both conserved end residues are part of each CDR3. The order of the fields is D gene, clone size, V gene, J gene, CDR3 DNA, CDR3 protein. The D gene is left open where the match is weak. Clone size appears in some rows only: once, few, many, or a class for an expanded clone.

>TRBD2|.|TRBV7-9|TRBJ2-5
TGTGCTACCAGGACTGCTAGCGGGAGGGCCGGGTCGGAGACCCAGTACTTC
CATRTASGRAGSETQYF
>.|.|TRBV7-7|TRBJ2-5
TGTGCTAGCAGCTTATCTGCGGGGAACCAAGAGACCCAGTACTTC
CASSLSAGNQETQYF
>.|.|TRBV7-9|TRBJ2-1
TGTGCCAGCAGCGCCCGCTGGGGAGCAGGGGAGCAGTTCTTC
CASSARWGAGEQFF
>.|.|TRBV29-1|TRBJ2-1
TGCAGCGTTGAAGATCGGGCCAGGGGCTACAATGAGCAGTTCTTC
CSVEDRARGYNEQFF
>.|.|TRBV27|TRBJ1-2
TGTGCCAGCACCGCGGGGTGGGGATATGGCTACACCTTC
CASTAGWGYGYTF
>.|.|TRBV7-2|TRBJ1-5
TGTGCCAGCAGCTCGACAGGAGATAGCAATCAGCCCCAGCATTTT
CASSSTGDSNQPQHF
>.|few|TRBV9|TRBJ2-3
TGTGCCAGCAGCGGGTCGAACGGGGGACTCACAGATACGCAGTATTTT
CASSGSNGGLTDTQYF
>.|.|TRBV5-1|TRBJ1-4
TGCGCCAGCAGCTGGAGGAGTGCAACTAATGAAAAACTGTTTTTT
CASSWRSATNEKLFF
>.|.|TRBV7-9|TRBJ2-1
TGTGCCAGCAGCCGGGACCTTAACAATGAGCAGTTCTTC
CASSRDLNNEQFF
>.|.|TRBV18|TRBJ1-2
TGTGCCAGCTCACCAACGAGGGCAGGAGGCTACACCTTC
CASSPTRAGGYTF
>.|.|TRBV27|TRBJ2-2
TGTGCCAGCAGTCGCAGGGTTACCAGCAGGGGTACGAACACCGGGGAGCTGTTTTTT
CASSRRVTSRGTNTGELFF
>.|.|TRBV2|TRBJ2-7
TGTGCCAGCAGTGAAAGCCCGAACCCTAACGACGAGCAGTACTTC
CASSESPNPNDEQYF
>TRBD1|.|TRBV9|TRBJ1-4
TGTGCCAGCAGCCCAGGGGGAGGGGCCCTACGGGAAAAACTGTTTTTT
CASSPGGGALREKLFF
>.|.|TRBV7-9|TRBJ2-7
TGTGCCAGCAGCTCCCCGGTAGGAAACAGGGACCTCTACGAGCAGTACTTC
CASSSPVGNRDLYEQYF
>TRBD1|.|TRBV6-6|TRBJ1-1
TGTGCCAGCAGCTTGGACAGGGGGGACACTGAAGCTTTCTTT
CASSLDRGDTEAFF
>.|once|TRBV7-9|TRBJ2-7
TGTGCCAGCAGCTCCGGGAAGGCCCTTTCCTACGAGCAGTACTTC
CASSSGKALSYEQYF
>.|once|TRBV13|TRBJ1-6
TGTGCCAGCAGCCCCCAGAGGGGTTCACCCCTCCACTTT
CASSPQRGSPLHF
>.|.|TRBV11-2|TRBJ2-3
TGTGCCAGCAGCTTAGACGGGGGCGAGTCAGATACGCAGTATTTT
CASSLDGGESDTQYF
>TRBD1|few|TRBV2|TRBJ1-2
TGTGCCACTCGGGACAGGGGGTTTGGTGGCTACACCTTC
CATRDRGFGGYTF
>.|few|TRBV19|TRBJ1-1
TGTGCCAGTAGTATTCGGCAGTACACTGAAGCTTTCTTT
CASSIRQYTEAFF
>.|.|TRBV27|TRBJ2-5
TGTGCCAGCAGCCCTGGACTGGGAGAGACCCAGTACTTC
CASSPGLGETQYF
>TRBD1|few|TRBV4-2|TRBJ1-2
TGTGCCAGCAGCCAAGAGGGACAGGGGGACGGCTACACCTTC
CASSQEGQGDGYTF
>.|.|TRBV30|TRBJ2-5
TGTGCCTGGAACCAGATCCAAGAGACCCAGTACTTC
CAWNQIQETQYF
>TRBD1|few|TRBV2|TRBJ2-4
TGTGCCAGCAGCCGGGGACAGGGGGGAGACATTCAGTACTTC
CASSRGQGGDIQYF
>.|few|TRBV2|TRBJ1-1
TGTGCCAGCAGTGCGGAGTCTTCTGAAGCTTTCTTT
CASSAESSEAFF
>.|.|TRBV2|TRBJ2-1
TGTGCCAGCAGTCCATCGTACAGGGTCCATGAGCAGTTCTTC
CASSPSYRVHEQFF
>.|.|TRBV10-1|TRBJ2-3
TGCGCCAGCAGTATCTCGGGGGATACGCAGTATTTT
CASSISGDTQYF
>.|once|TRBV5-1|TRBJ1-2
TGCGCCAGCAGCTTGGCCGAGGGGTTTGGCTACACCTTC
CASSLAEGFGYTF
>.|.|TRBV27|TRBJ1-5
TGTGCCAGCGGGGGCAGGACGAGCGATCAGCCCCAGCATTTT
CASGGRTSDQPQHF
>.|.|TRBV5-6|TRBJ2-5
TGTGCCAGCAGCTGGGGCGAAGAGACCCAGTACTTC
CASSWGEETQYF
>TRBD2|.|TRBV5-6|TRBJ2-3
TGTGCCAGCAGCTTGGCCCTCAGGCGGGGGGAGATCACAGATACGCAGTATTTT
CASSLALRRGEITDTQYF
>.|few|TRBV5-6|TRBJ2-5
TGTGCCAGCAGCTTGGCAGAGACCCAGTACTTC
CASSLAETQYF
>.|.|TRBV5-1|TRBJ1-1
TGCGCCAGCAGAGAGGGTGCAGGGGCGAACACTGAAGCTTTCTTT
CASREGAGANTEAFF
>.|.|TRBV5-8|TRBJ1-3
TGTGCCAGCAGCTTCGCAGGTTCCTCTGGAAACACCATATATTTT
CASSFAGSSGNTIYF
>TRBD1|.|TRBV2|TRBJ1-6
TGTGCCAGCATCTGGACAGGGAGAAATTCACCCCTCCACTTT
CASIWTGRNSPLHF
>.|.|TRBV30|TRBJ1-4
TGTGCCTGGAGTGTTAACAAGGAGAATGAAAAACTGTTTTTT
CAWSVNKENEKLFF
>.|.|TRBV9|TRBJ1-2
TGTGCCAGCAGCGTAGCTACGGTGGGAGGGGTTTATGGCTACACCTTC
CASSVATVGGVYGYTF
>.|.|TRBV28|TRBJ2-7
TGTGCCAGCACCCCCGGGACGGGACCCTACGAGCAGTACTTC
CASTPGTGPYEQYF
>TRBD2|.|TRBV27|TRBJ2-7
TGTGCCAGCAGTAGGGGACTAGCGGCCCCCTACGAGCAGTACTTC
CASSRGLAAPYEQYF
>TRBD1|.|TRBV4-2|TRBJ1-2
TGTGCCAGCAGCCAAGCCCAGTGGGCAGGGGGAAACTATGGCTACACCTTC
CASSQAQWAGGNYGYTF
>TRBD1|.|TRBV19|TRBJ1-4
TGTGCCAGTAGTGCAGACAGGGCGCCTAATGAAAAACTGTTTTTT
CASSADRAPNEKLFF
>TRBD2|.|TRBV30|TRBJ2-1
TGTGCCTGGAGTCGGACTAGCGGGAGAACTGAGCAGTTCTTC
CAWSRTSGRTEQFF
>.|medium-sized|TRBV11-3|TRBJ2-3
TGTGCCAGCAGCTTCAAGAGCACAGATACGCAGTATTTT
CASSFKSTDTQYF
>TRBD1|.|TRBV27|TRBJ1-2
TGTGCCAGCAGTTACCTACAGGGGGCGTGGGGCTACACCTTC
CASSYLQGAWGYTF
>.|once|TRBV5-4|TRBJ2-1
TGTGCCAGCAGCTCCCAGACAGGCAATGAGCAGTTCTTC
CASSSQTGNEQFF
>TRBD1|.|TRBV4-1|TRBJ1-1
TGCGCCAGCAGCCAAGGTCTCCAGGGGGCGAGGACTGAAGCTTTCTTT
CASSQGLQGARTEAFF
>.|.|TRBV13|TRBJ2-1
TGTGCCAGCAGCTTACGGTACCAACCGAGCTCCAGCTCCTACAATGAGCAGTTCTTC
CASSLRYQPSSSSYNEQFF
>.|.|TRBV7-9|TRBJ1-3
TGTGCCAGCAGCTTATCACAGTCTGGAAACACCATATATTTT
CASSLSQSGNTIYF
>TRBD1|.|TRBV6-6|TRBJ2-7
TGTGCCAGCAGTGCCCGGGACAGGGGGTTGAACTACGAGCAGTACTTC
CASSARDRGLNYEQYF